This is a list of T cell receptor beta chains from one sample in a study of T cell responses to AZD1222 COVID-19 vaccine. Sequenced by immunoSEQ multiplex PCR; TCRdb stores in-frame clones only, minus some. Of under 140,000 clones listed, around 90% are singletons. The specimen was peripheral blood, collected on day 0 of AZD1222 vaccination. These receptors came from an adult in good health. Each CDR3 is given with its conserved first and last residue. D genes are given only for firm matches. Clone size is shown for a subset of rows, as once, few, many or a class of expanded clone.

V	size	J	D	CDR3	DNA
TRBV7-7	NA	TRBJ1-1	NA	CASSSQDNTEAFF	TGTGCCAGCAGCAGTCAGGATAACACTGAAGCTTTCTTT
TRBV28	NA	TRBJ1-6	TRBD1	CASSFPRQGARSYTNSPLHF	TGTGCCAGCAGTTTCCCGAGACAGGGGGCTCGGTCCTATACAAATTCACCCCTCCACTTT
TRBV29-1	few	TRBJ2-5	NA	CSVAPRVQETQYF	TGCAGCGTGGCCCCCCGGGTCCAAGAGACCCAGTACTTC
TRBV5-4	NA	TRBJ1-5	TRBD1	CASSPDREQPQHF	TGTGCCAGCAGCCCAGACAGGGAACAGCCCCAGCATTTT
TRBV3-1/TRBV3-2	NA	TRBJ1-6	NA	CASSQDHANLYSPLHF	TGTGCCAGCAGCCAAGATCACGCGAACTTATATTCACCCCTCCACTTT
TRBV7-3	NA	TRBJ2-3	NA	CASSFTGRESTDTQYF	TGTGCCAGCAGCTTTACGGGCAGGGAGTCTACAGATACGCAGTATTTT
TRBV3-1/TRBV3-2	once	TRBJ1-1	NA	CASSGVQGRSEAFF	TGTGCCAGCAGCGGAGTACAGGGTCGATCTGAAGCTTTCTTT
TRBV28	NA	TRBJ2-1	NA	CASTTPLGRHYGQFF	TGTGCCAGCACCACCCCTCTCGGTCGCCATTACGGGCAGTTCTTC
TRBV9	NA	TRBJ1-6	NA	CASSVRGDNSPLHF	TGTGCCAGCAGCGTAAGGGGCGATAATTCACCCCTCCACTTT
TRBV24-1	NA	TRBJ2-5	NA	CATSGGLETQYF	TGTGCCACCAGTGGAGGATTAGAGACCCAGTACTTC
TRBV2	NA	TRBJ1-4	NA	CASSERGTTNEKLFF	TGTGCCAGCAGTGAACGGGGGACAACTAATGAAAAACTGTTTTTT
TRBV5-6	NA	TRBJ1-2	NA	CASRPGAKGRVHGYTF	TGTGCCAGCAGACCTGGGGCTAAGGGGCGCGTTCATGGCTACACCTTC
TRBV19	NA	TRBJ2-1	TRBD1	CASMYTGGNYNEQFF	TGTGCCAGTATGTACACAGGGGGGAACTACAATGAGCAGTTCTTC
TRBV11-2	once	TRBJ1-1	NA	CASSSFGGTEAFF	TGTGCCAGCAGCTCCTTCGGGGGGACTGAAGCTTTCTTT
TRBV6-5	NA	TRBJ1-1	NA	CASSYRTGRNTEAFF	TGTGCCAGCAGTTATCGTACAGGCCGGAACACTGAAGCTTTCTTT
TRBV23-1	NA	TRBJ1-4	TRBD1	CASSHWTGWSEKLFF	TGCGCCAGCAGTCATTGGACAGGATGGAGTGAAAAACTGTTTTTT
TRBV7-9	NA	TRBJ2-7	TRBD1	CASSPSSGQARGEQYF	TGTGCCAGCAGCCCCTCCAGCGGACAGGCGAGGGGCGAGCAGTACTTC
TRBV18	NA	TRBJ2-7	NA	CASSPPGVLEQYF	TGTGCCAGCTCACCACCGGGGGTTCTCGAGCAGTACTTC
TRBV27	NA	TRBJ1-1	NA	CASSPLGGNTEAFF	TGTGCCAGCAGTCCCCTCGGGGGGAACACTGAAGCTTTCTTT
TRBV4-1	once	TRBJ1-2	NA	CASSQDYYGYTF	TGCGCCAGCAGCCAAGACTACTATGGCTACACCTTC
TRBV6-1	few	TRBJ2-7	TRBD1	CASSEFGDSSYEQYF	TGTGCCAGCAGTGAATTTGGGGACAGCTCCTACGAGCAGTACTTC